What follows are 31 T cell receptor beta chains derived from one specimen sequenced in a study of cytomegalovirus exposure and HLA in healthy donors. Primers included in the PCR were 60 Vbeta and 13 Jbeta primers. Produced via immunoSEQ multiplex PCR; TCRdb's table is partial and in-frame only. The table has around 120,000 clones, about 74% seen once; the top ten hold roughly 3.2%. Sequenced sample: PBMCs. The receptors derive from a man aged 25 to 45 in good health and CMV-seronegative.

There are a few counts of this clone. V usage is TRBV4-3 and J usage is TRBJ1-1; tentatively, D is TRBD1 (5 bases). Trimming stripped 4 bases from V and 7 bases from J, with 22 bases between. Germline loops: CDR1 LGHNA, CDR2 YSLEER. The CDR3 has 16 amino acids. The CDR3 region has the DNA TGCGCCAGCAGCCGCGAGCCCGGGGGAGTTTTTCGTGAAGCTTTCTTT. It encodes CASSREPGGVFREAFF.

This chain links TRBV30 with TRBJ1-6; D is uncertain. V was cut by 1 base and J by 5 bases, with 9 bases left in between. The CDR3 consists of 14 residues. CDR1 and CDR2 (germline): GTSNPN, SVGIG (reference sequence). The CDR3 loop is CAWSGGGDNSPLHF. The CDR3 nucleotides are TGTGCCTGGAGTGGTGGAGGTGATAATTCACCCCTCCACTTT.

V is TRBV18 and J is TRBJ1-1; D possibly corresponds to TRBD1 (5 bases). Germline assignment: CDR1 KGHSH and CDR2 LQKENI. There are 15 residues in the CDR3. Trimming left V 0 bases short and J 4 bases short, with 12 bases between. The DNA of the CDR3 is TGTGCCAGCTCACCACCGCGGGGCGAGGGCACTGAAGCTTTCTTT. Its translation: CASSPPRGEGTEAFF.

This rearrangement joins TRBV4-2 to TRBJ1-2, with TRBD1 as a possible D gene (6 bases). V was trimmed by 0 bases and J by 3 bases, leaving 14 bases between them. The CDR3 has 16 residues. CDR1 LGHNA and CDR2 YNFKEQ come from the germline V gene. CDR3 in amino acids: CASSQDIAGEDYGYTF. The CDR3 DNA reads TGTGCCAGCAGCCAAGATATAGCAGGGGAAGACTATGGCTACACCTTC.

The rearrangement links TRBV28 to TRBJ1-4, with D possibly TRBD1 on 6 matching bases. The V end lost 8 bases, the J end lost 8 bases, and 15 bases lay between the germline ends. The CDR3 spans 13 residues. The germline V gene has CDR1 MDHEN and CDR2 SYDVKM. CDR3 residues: CASFGGGREKLFF. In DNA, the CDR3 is TGTGCCAGCTTTGGGGGGGGGCGCGAAAAACTGTTTTTT.

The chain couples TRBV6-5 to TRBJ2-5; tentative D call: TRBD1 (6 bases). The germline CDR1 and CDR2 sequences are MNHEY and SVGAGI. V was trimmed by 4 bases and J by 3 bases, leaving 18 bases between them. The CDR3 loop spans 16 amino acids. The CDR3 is CASSSGFDRPKETQYF. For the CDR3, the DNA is TGTGCCAGCAGTTCTGGGTTCGACAGGCCGAAAGAGACCCAGTACTTC.

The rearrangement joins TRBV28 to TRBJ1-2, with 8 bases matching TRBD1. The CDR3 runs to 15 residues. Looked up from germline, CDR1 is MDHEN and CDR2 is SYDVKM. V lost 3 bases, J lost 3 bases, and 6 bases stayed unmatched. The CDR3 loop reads CASSFPRTGYYGYTF. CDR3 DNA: TGTGCCAGCAGTTTCCCCCGGACAGGGTACTATGGCTACACCTTC.

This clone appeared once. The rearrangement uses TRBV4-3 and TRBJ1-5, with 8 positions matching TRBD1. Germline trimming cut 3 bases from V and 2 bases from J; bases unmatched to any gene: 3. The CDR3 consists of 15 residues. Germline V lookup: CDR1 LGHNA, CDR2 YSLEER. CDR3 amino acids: CASSHETGGNQPQHF. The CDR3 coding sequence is TGCGCCAGCAGCCATGAGACAGGGGGCAATCAGCCCCAGCATTTT.

CDR3 loop: CASRPTGGINQPQHF. CDR3 DNA: TGTGCCAGCAGACCTACAGGGGGTATTAATCAGCCCCAGCATTTT. The J gene is TRBJ1-5, the V gene TRBV7-2; TRBD1 agrees at 8 bases. V was clipped by 6 bases and J by 4 bases; unmatched bases: 8. The V gene's germline CDR1 is SGHTA and CDR2 FQGNSA. The CDR3 totals 15 residues.

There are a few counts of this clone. The CDR3 loop is CASSRYRDNQPQHF. In DNA form, the CDR3 reads TGTGCCAGCAGTAGATACAGGGACAATCAGCCCCAGCATTTT. J is TRBJ1-5 and V is TRBV27; tentative D call: TRBD1 (6 bases). This CDR3 is 14 amino acids long. Between the trimmed V and J ends, which lost 5 bases and 3 bases, there was a span of 11 bases. CDR1 and CDR2 from the germline V gene are MNHEY and SMNVEV (reference sequence).

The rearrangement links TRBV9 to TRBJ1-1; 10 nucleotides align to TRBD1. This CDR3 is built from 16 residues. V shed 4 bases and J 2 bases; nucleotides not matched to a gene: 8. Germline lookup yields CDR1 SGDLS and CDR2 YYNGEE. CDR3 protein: CASSPRQGAVNTEAFF. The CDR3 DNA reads TGTGCCAGCAGCCCGCGACAGGGGGCAGTAAACACTGAAGCTTTCTTT.

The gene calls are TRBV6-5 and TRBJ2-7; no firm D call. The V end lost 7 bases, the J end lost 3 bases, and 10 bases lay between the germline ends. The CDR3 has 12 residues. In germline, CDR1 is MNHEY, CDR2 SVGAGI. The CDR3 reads CASTDLGYEQYF. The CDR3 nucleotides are TGTGCCAGCACCGATCTAGGCTACGAGCAGTACTTC.

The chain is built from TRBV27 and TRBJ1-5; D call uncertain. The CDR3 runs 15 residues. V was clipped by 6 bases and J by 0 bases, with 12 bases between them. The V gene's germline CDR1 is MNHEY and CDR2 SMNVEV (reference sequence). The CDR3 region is CASSPRPNSNQPQHF. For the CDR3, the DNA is TGTGCCAGCAGCCCGCGGCCCAATAGCAATCAGCCCCAGCATTTT.

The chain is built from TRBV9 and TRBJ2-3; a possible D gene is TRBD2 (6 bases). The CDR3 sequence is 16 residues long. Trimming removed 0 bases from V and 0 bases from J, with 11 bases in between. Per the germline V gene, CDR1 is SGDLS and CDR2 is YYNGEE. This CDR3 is CASSVEAGLSTDTQYF. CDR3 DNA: TGTGCCAGCAGCGTAGAAGCGGGCCTAAGCACAGATACGCAGTATTTT.

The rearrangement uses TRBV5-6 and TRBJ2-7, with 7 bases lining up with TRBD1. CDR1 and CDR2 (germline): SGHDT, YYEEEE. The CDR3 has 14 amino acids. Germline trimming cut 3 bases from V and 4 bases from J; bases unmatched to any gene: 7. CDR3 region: CASSYTGTVYEQYF. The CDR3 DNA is TGTGCCAGCAGCTACACCGGGACAGTGTACGAGCAGTACTTC.

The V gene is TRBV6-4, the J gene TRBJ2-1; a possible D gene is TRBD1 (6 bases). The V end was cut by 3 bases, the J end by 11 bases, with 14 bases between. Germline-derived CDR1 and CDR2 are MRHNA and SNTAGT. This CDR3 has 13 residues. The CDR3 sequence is CASSESSQGKQFF. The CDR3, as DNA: TGTGCCAGCAGTGAATCTAGCCAGGGGAAGCAGTTCTTC.

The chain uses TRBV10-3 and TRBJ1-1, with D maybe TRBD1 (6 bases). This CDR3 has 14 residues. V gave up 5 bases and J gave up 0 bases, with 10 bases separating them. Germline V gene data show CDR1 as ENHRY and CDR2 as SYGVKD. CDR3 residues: CAISYDRMNTEAFF. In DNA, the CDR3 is TGTGCCATCAGTTACGACAGGATGAACACTGAAGCTTTCTTT.

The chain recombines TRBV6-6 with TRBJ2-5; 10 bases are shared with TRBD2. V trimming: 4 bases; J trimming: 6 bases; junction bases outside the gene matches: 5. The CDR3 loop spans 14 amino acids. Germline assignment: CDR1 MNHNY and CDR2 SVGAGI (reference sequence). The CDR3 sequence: CASSSRTSGKTQYF. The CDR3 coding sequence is TGTGCCAGCAGTTCCAGGACTAGCGGAAAGACCCAGTACTTC.

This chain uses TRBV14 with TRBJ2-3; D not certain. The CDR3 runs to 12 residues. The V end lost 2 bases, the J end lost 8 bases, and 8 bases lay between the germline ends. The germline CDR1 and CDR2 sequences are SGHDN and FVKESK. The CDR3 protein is CASSQSSATQYF. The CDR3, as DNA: TGTGCCAGCAGCCAATCAAGCGCTACGCAGTATTTT.

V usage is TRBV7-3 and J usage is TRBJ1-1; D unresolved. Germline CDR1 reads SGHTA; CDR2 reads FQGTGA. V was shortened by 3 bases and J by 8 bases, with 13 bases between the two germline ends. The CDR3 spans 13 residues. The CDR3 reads CASSFSPTREAFF. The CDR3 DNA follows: TGTGCCAGCAGCTTTTCCCCGACGCGGGAAGCTTTCTTT.

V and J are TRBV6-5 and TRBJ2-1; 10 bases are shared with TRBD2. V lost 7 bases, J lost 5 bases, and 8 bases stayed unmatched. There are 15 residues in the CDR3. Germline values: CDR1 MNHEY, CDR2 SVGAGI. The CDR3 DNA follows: TGTGCCAGCACTAAGCGGGAGGGCCTTGACAATGAGCAGTTCTTC. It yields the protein CASTKREGLDNEQFF.

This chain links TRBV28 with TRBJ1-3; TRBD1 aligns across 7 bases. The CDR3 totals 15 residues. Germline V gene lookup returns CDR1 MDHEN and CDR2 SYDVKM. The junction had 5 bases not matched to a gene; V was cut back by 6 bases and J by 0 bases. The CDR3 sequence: CASSLGQYSGNTIYF. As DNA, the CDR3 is TGTGCCAGCAGCCTGGGACAGTACTCTGGAAACACCATATATTTT.

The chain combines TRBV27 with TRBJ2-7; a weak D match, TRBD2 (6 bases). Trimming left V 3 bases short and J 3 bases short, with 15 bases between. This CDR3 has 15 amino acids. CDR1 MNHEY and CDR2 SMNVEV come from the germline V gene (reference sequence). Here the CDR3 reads CASSFGGKGGYEQYF. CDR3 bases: TGTGCCAGCAGTTTCGGGGGAAAGGGAGGCTACGAGCAGTACTTC.

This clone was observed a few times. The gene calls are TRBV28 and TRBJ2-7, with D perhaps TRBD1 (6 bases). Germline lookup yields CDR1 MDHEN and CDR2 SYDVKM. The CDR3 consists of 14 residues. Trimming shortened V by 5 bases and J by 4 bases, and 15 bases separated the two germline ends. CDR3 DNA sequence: TGTGCCAGCAGTCCGGACAGTCCTTTTTACGAGCAGTACTTC. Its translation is CASSPDSPFYEQYF.

The CDR3 region is CATSARGRESTDTQYF. DNA for the CDR3: TGTGCCACCAGCGCCAGGGGGCGAGAAAGCACAGATACGCAGTATTTT. This chain links TRBV15 with TRBJ2-3; the match to TRBD1 covers 8 bases. Per the germline V gene, CDR1 is LNHNV and CDR2 is YYDKDF (reference sequence). The CDR3 is 16 amino acids. J was trimmed by 0 bases and V by 5 bases; bases with no gene match: 7. The whole variable domain, remainder taken from reference TRBV15 and TRBJ2-3, is DAMVIQNPRYQVTQFGKPVTLSCSQTLNHNVMYWYQQKSSQAPKLLFHYYDKDFNNEADTPDNFQSRRPNTSFCFLDIRSPGLGDTAMYLCATSARGRESTDTQYFGPGTRLTVL.

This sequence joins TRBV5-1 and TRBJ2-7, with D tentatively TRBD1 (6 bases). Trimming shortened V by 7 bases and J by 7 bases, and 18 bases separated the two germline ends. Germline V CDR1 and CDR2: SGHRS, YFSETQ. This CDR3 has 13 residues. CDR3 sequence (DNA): TGCGCCAGCGTTCTGAAATTGGGGGCAGAGCAGTACTTC. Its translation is CASVLKLGAEQYF. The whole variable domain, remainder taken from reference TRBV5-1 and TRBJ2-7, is KAGVTQTPRYLIKTRGQQVTLSCSPISGHRSVSWYQQTPGQGLQFLFEYFSETQRNKGNFPGRFSGRQFSNSRSEMNVSTLELGDSALYLCASVLKLGAEQYFGPGTRLTVT.

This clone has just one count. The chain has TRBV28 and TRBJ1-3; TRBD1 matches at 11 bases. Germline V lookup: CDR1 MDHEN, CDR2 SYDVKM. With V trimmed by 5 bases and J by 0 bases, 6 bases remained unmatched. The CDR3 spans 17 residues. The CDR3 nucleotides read TGTGCCAGCAGTACCTGGACAGGGGGCAACTCTGGAAACACCATATATTTT. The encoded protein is CASSTWTGGNSGNTIYF.

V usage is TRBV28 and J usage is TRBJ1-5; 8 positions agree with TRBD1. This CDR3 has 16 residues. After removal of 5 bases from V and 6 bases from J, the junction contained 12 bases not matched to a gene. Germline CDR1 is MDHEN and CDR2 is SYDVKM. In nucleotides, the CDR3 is TGTGCCAGCAGTCTTATTGGACAGGGTCTCTCTCAGCCCCAGCATTTT. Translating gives CASSLIGQGLSQPQHF. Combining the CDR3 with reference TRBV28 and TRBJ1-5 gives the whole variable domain DVKVTQSSRYLVKRTGEKVFLECVQDMDHENMFWYRQDPGLGLRLIYFSYDVKMKEKGDIPEGYSVSREKKERFSLILESASTNQTSMYLCASSLIGQGLSQPQHFGDGTRLSIL.

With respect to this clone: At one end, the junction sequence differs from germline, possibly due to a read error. In DNA form, the CDR3 reads TGTGCCGGCAGCATTCCGCCTGGGACAGGGGCCTCTGGGGCCAACGTCCTGACTTTC. Its protein product is CAGSIPPGTGASGANVLTF. This chain links TRBV5-6 with TRBJ2-6; TRBD1 agrees at 10 bases. This CDR3 contains 19 residues. From germline, CDR1 is SGHDT and CDR2 YYEEEE.

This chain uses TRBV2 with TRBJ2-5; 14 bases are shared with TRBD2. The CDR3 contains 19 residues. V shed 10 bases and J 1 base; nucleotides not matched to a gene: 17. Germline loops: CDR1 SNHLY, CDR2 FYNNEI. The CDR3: CATMPGLAGVGWSQETQYF. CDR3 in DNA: TGTGCCACCATGCCGGGACTAGCGGGAGTGGGTTGGAGCCAAGAGACCCAGTACTTC.

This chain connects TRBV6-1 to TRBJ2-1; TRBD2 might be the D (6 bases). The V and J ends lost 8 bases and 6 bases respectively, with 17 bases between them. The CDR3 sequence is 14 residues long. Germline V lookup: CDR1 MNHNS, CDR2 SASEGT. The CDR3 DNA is TGTGCCAGCGAGGGGAGGAGGACGAGCAATGAGCAGTTCTTC. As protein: CASEGRRTSNEQFF.